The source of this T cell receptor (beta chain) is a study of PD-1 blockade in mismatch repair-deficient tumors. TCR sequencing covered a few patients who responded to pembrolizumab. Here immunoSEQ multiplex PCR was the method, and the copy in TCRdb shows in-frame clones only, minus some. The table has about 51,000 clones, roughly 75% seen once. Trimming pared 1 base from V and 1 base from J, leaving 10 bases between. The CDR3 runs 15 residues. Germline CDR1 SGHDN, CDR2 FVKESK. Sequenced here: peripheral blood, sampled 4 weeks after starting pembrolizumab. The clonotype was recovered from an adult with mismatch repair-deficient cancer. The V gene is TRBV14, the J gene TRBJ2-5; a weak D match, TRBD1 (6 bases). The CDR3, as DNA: TGTGCCAGCAGCCAAGTGGCAGGGGTCCAAGAGACCCAGTACTTC. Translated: CASSQVAGVQETQYF.